This T cell receptor (beta chain) was retrieved from a study of blood T cell repertoires in COVID-19. Study context: Sample material is recorded as cDNA or gDNA derived from T cells, B-cell-depleted T cells, or PBMCs.

Original analysis: Amplification with reference gene primers provided the estimates of nucleated cell counts. Clones were read by immunoSEQ multiplex PCR, and TCRdb kept only the in-frame ones, dropping some. That table gives V, J and clone size, and the DNA gave D and trimming. The repertoire has around 68,000 clones, around 86% of them found once; the top ten carry approximately 7%. Germline loops: CDR1 SGHRS, CDR2 YFSETQ. Trimming took 0 bases from V and 2 from J, leaving 9 bases between them. The CDR3 consists of 15 residues. Sequencing was done on a sample of peripheral blood. The source is a middle-aged man with active COVID-19. The J gene is TRBJ2-1, the V gene TRBV5-1, with a weak D call TRBD2 (5 bases). The CDR3 here is CASSLGLATYNEQFF. The CDR3 region has the DNA TGCGCCAGCAGCTTGGGTCTAGCTACCTACAATGAGCAGTTCTTC.